A single sample is the source of the 26 T cell receptor beta chains below, sequenced in a study of blood T cells in healthy people across ages. A sample-barcoded 5' primer and a J-beta primer mix were used in a second PCR of roughly 7 to 11 cycles. TCRdb passed the 5' RACE reads through MiXCR, listing each CDR3 protein once. The sample consists of 950,000 to 1,200,000 distinct CDR3 sequences, approximately 38% of them appearing once. The sequencing sample was made of blood. The receptors shown here come from a man aged 18 to 30 in good health.

The rearrangement uses TRBV20-1 and TRBJ1-1; TRBD1 is a possible D gene (6 bases). V gave up 0 bases and J gave up 3 bases, with 20 bases separating them. CDR1 and CDR2 (germline): DFQATT, SNEGSKA (reference sequence). CDR3 length equals 17 residues. The CDR3 DNA reads TGCAGTGCTAGAGACCTGATGGACAGAAATAGATACACTGAAGCTTTCTTT. This gives the protein CSARDLMDRNRYTEAFF.

The rearrangement joins TRBV5-1 to TRBJ2-1, with D possibly matching TRBD1 (6 bases). The CDR3 totals 14 residues. Germline CDR1 is SGHRS and CDR2 is YFSETQ. Deletions cut 5 bases from V and 7 bases from J, with 16 bases between. CDR3 nucleotides: TGCGCCAGCAGTCAAGTCACACAGGGAAATGAGCAGTTCTTC. It yields the protein CASSQVTQGNEQFF.

V gene TRBV7-2 combines with J gene TRBJ2-5; D might be TRBD2 (6 bases). Germline V CDR1 and CDR2: SGHTA, FQGNSA. The CDR3 covers 13 residues. With 2 bases removed from V and 5 bases from J, the gap between germline ends came to 9 bases. The CDR3 region has the DNA TGTGCCAGCAGCTTATTCCTAGCGGAGACCCAGTACTTC. Protein product: CASSLFLAETQYF. The full variable domain, rest sourced from reference TRBV7-2 and TRBJ2-5, is GAGVSQSPSNKVTEKGKDVELRCDPISGHTALYWYRQSLGQGLEFLIYFQGNSAPDKSGLPSDRFSAERTGGSVSTLTIQRTQQEDSAVYLCASSLFLAETQYFGPGTRLLVL.

This clonotype was picked up a small number of times. The rearrangement links TRBV10-3 to TRBJ2-5, with D tentatively TRBD1 (6 bases). CDR1 is ENHRY, CDR2 SYGVKD, per germline. CDR3 length: 14 residues. V lost 4 bases and J lost 0, with 9 bases in between. In nucleotides, the CDR3 is TGTGCCATCAGTGGTTCAGGGGACCAAGAGACCCAGTACTTC. Translating it yields CAISGSGDQETQYF.

This clonotype was recorded at least ten times. V and J are TRBV20-1 and TRBJ2-3; D remains ambiguous. Germline-derived CDR1 and CDR2 are DFQATT and SNEGSKA (reference sequence). The CDR3 covers 12 residues. The CDR3 DNA is TGCAGCCTGCCCCAGGCCACAGATACGCAGTATTTT. It codes for CSLPQATDTQYF.

V usage is TRBV7-6 and J usage is TRBJ2-5, with unresolved D. The CDR3 runs to 14 residues. V dropped 3 bases and J dropped 13 bases, with 21 bases sitting between them. Germline V gene lookup returns CDR1 SGHVS and CDR2 FNYEAQ. The DNA for the CDR3 is TGTGCCAGCAGCTTTAAGGAAGGGTCCCATGAGCGGTACTTC. This sequence encodes CASSFKEGSHERYF.

This clonotype was observed a handful of times. The chain links TRBV7-2 to TRBJ1-1; D gene uncertain. Germline CDR1 reads SGHTA; CDR2 reads FQGNSA. V was clipped by 0 bases and J by 8 bases, with 22 bases between them. This CDR3 is 17 amino acids long. The CDR3 DNA is TGTGCCAGCAGCTTAGCTGCATTTCGTCGGCAGACTGCCGAAGCTTTCTTT. This translates into CASSLAAFRRQTAEAFF.

This clonotype was counted between two and nine times. This chain links TRBV20-1 with TRBJ2-5; D might be TRBD1 (6 bases). The germline gives CDR1 DFQATT, CDR2 SNEGSKA (reference sequence). The CDR3 has 11 amino acids. Trimming pared 0 bases from V and 11 bases from J, leaving 10 bases between. CDR3 DNA: TGCAGTGCTAGAGATGAGGGGGAGCAGTACTTC. Its protein product is CSARDEGEQYF.

This chain joins TRBV2 and TRBJ1-3; D unclear. Germline values: CDR1 SNHLY, CDR2 FYNNEI. The CDR3 sequence is 15 residues long. V was clipped by 6 bases and J by 2 bases, with 14 bases between them. CDR3 DNA sequence: TGTGCCAGCAGGGTCCGGAGGCTAACTGGAAACACCATATATTTT. Translation: CASRVRRLTGNTIYF.

The V and J genes are TRBV7-2 and TRBJ1-6; 8 nucleotides align to TRBD1. V shed 6 bases, J shed 9 bases, and the junction held 7 bases outside the gene matches. CDR1 SGHTA and CDR2 FQGNSA come from the germline V gene. This CDR3 comprises 14 residues. This chain's CDR3 is CASSPTRGLSPLHF. The CDR3 DNA follows: TGTGCCAGCAGTCCCACCAGGGGGCTTTCACCCCTCCACTTT.

V usage is TRBV12-3 or TRBV12-4 and J usage is TRBJ1-3; D is ambiguous. The CDR3 loop spans 16 amino acids. Trimming cost V 6 bases and J 0 bases, with 15 bases left between them. CDR3 loop: CASRSLWLDSGNTIYF. The CDR3, as DNA: TGTGCCAGCAGGTCGTTGTGGCTTGACTCTGGAAACACCATATATTTT.

V gene TRBV3-1 combines with J gene TRBJ2-1; possibly TRBD1 or TRBD2 for D (6 bases each). Germline CDR1 and CDR2: LGHDT and YNNKEL (reference sequence). The CDR3 covers 16 residues. V lost 6 bases to trimming and J lost 4 bases, with 19 bases between them. CDR3 DNA: TGTGCCAGCAGACCAGGTAGGGGGGTGAATTACAATGAGCAGTTCTTC. Translated, it gives CASRPGRGVNYNEQFF.

The chain couples TRBV6-2 or TRBV6-3 to TRBJ2-7, with D maybe TRBD1 (5 bases). V was pared by 4 bases and J by 2 bases, with 15 bases between. The length of the CDR3 is 15 residues. Germline V CDR1 and CDR2: MNHEY, SVGEGT. For the CDR3, the DNA is TGTGCCAGCAGTTTTCTCCCTCAGGGCACCTACGAGCAGTACTTC. Protein sequence: CASSFLPQGTYEQYF.

The V call is TRBV7-9, the J call TRBJ2-2; either TRBD1 or TRBD2 may supply D (5 bases each). This CDR3 region has 15 residues. Germline V gene lookup returns CDR1 SEHNR and CDR2 FQNEAQ (reference sequence). The ends were cut back, 7 bases at V and 1 base at J, with 13 bases in the middle. CDR3 sequence: CASIVGDLNTGELFF. CDR3 nucleotides: TGTGCCAGCATCGTGGGGGATTTGAACACCGGGGAGCTGTTTTTT.

About this clonotype itself: An end of the junction does not agree with germline; a read error may underlie this. This chain uses TRBV5-1 with TRBJ2-3; D ambiguous. The V gene's germline CDR1 is SGHRS and CDR2 YFSETQ. This CDR3 spans 14 amino acids. The CDR3: CASTLGTDTDTQYF. The CDR3 DNA reads TGCGCCAGCACCTTGGGTACAGACACAGATACGCAGTATTTT. Using reference TRBV5-1 and TRBJ2-3 for the parts outside the CDR3, the full variable domain is KAGVTQTPRYLIKTRGQQVTLSCSPISGHRSVSWYQQTPGQGLQFLFEYFSETQRNKGNFPGRFSGRQFSNSRSEMNVSTLELGDSALYLCASTLGTDTDTQYFGPGTRLTVL.

Notes on this clonotype: This may stem from a read error, because a much larger clone lies one nucleotide away. The chain recombines TRBV10-3 with TRBJ2-1, with TRBD2 as a possible D gene (6 bases). The CDR3 length is 18 residues. Germline V CDR1 and CDR2: ENHRY, SYGVKD. CDR3 nucleotides: TGTGCCATCAATGAGTCGGTTTCCTCTCCGGGGGCCTACAATGAGCAGTTCTTC. Encoded protein: CAINESVSSPGAYNEQFF.

This clonotype was detected a few times. The V gene is TRBV4-1, the J gene TRBJ2-1, with no clear D. Trimming pared 2 bases from V and 7 bases from J, leaving 15 bases between. The V gene's germline CDR1 is MGHRA and CDR2 YSYEKL. This CDR3 region has 15 residues. CDR3 bases: TGCGCCAGCAGCCAAATCTTGGGCACGGTAAATGAGCAGTTCTTC. It translates to CASSQILGTVNEQFF.

The chain couples TRBV5-5 to TRBJ1-5, with TRBD1 identical over 7 bases. Per germline, CDR1 SGHKS and CDR2 YYEKEE (reference sequence). V gave up 4 bases and J gave up 4 bases; unmatched junction bases: 5. CDR3 length: 14 amino acids. The CDR3 protein is CASSPFRGNQPQHF. CDR3 in DNA: TGTGCCAGCAGCCCCTTCAGGGGGAATCAGCCCCAGCATTTT.

This CDR3 is CASSLMKATDTQYF. The CDR3 DNA reads TGTGCCAGCAGCTTGATGAAGGCCACAGATACGCAGTATTTT. The V call is TRBV5-5, the J call TRBJ2-3; D gene uncertain. Germline-derived CDR1 and CDR2 are SGHKS and YYEKEE (reference sequence). The CDR3 loop spans 14 amino acids. V gave up 1 base and J gave up 2 bases, with 8 bases separating them.

This clonotype was seen only once. V and J are TRBV7-9 and TRBJ2-2, with D tentatively TRBD2 (5 bases). Trimming cost V 2 bases and J 0 bases, with 13 bases left between them. CDR1 SEHNR and CDR2 FQNEAQ come from the germline V gene (reference sequence). The CDR3 consists of 17 residues. The DNA for the CDR3 is TGTGCCAGCAGCTTAACTACCGGGATTTCGAACACCGGGGAGCTGTTTTTT. Residues: CASSLTTGISNTGELFF.

This clonotype showed up just a few times. V gene TRBV25-1 combines with J gene TRBJ2-1; 14 bases map to TRBD2. The CDR3 is made up of 21 amino acids. The junction had 15 bases not matched to a gene; V was cut back by 3 bases and J by 2 bases. CDR1 and CDR2 from the germline V gene are MGHDK and SYGVNS. The CDR3 reads CASSDRGLAGGFMRAYNEQFF. The DNA for the CDR3 is TGTGCCAGCAGTGACCGCGGACTAGCGGGGGGATTTATGAGGGCCTACAATGAGCAGTTCTTC.

This clonotype was observed a few times. J is TRBJ2-1 and V is TRBV7-2, with 12 bases fitting TRBD2. With V trimmed by 5 bases and J by 4 bases, 12 bases remained unmatched. The germline CDR1 and CDR2 sequences are SGHTA and FQGNSA. This CDR3 spans 18 amino acids. The DNA of the CDR3 is TGTGCCAGCAGCCCTTTACTAGCGGGGGGTTGGTTGTACAATGAGCAGTTCTTC. As protein: CASSPLLAGGWLYNEQFF.

The chain carries TRBV10-3 and TRBJ1-2; 9 bases are shared with TRBD1. The CDR3 has 17 residues. The germline V gene encodes CDR1 ENHRY and CDR2 SYGVKD. The V segment lost 0 bases and the J segment 8 bases; nucleotides outside the gene matches: 13. The CDR3 is CAISESIGQGKSWGYTF. The CDR3 DNA reads as TGTGCCATCAGTGAGTCGATTGGACAGGGGAAAAGTTGGGGCTACACCTTC.

The chain couples TRBV7-9 to TRBJ1-2, with a possible D match to TRBD1 (5 bases). CDR1 SEHNR and CDR2 FQNEAQ come from the germline V gene (reference sequence). The CDR3 is 16 amino acids. With 5 bases removed from V and 4 bases from J, the gap between germline ends came to 20 bases. The CDR3 region has the DNA TGTGCCAGCAGCCACTGGGACGGCGATATCTCCTATGGCTACACCTTC. Amino acid sequence: CASSHWDGDISYGYTF.

The rearrangement joins TRBV20-1 to TRBJ2-5; TRBD2 matches 13 bases. The DNA end lines up better with TRBJ2-7; the J call may be wrong. CDR1 and CDR2 from the germline V gene are DFQATT and SNEGSKA (reference sequence). CDR3 size: 15 residues. The CDR3 DNA follows: TGCAGTGCAAAACTAGCGGGAGGGCCGACTGCCGAGCAGTACTTC. It specifies CSAKLAGGPTAEQYF.

This clonotype was counted only a few times. Given a much more abundant clone one base away, this may be a read error. V usage is TRBV20-1 and J usage is TRBJ2-3; D possibly corresponds to TRBD2 (5 bases). This CDR3 region has 13 residues. The germline CDR1 and CDR2 sequences are DFQATT and SNEGSKA (reference sequence). V was cut by 3 bases and J by 3 bases, with 10 bases left in between. CDR3 amino acids: CSARRAETDTQYF. In DNA form, the CDR3 reads TGCAGTGCTAGGCGAGCGGAAACAGATACGCAGTATTTT.